The 9 T cell receptor beta chains in this list originate from one sample, sequenced in a study of post-analysis software for immune sequencing data. Study-wide points: Elevated frequency relative to controls characterized four or five TRBV segments in patients, TRBV5-6, TRBV5-1 and TRBV20-1 among them.

No cognate antigen is known for these TCRs. Unique-molecular-identifier-tagged TCR beta cDNA libraries were used. TCRdb recomputed calls from the PCR reads with MiXCR, one row per CDR3 protein. Here the sample spans roughly 400,000 distinct CDR3 sequences, 30% to 45% being singletons. The sequenced sample consisted of blood. The receptors were gathered from a girl aged 2-10 years with multiple sclerosis.

The J gene is TRBJ2-5, the V gene TRBV28; 7 bases are shared with TRBD2. The CDR3 is 13 amino acids. J gave up 2 bases and V 5 bases, and 2 bases lay outside the gene matches. From germline, CDR1 is MDHEN and CDR2 SYDVKM. CDR3 residues: CASSGEGQETQYF. In DNA form, the CDR3 reads TGTGCCAGCAGTGGGGAGGGACAAGAGACCCAGTACTTC. The entire variable domain, with the rest obtained from reference TRBV28 and TRBJ2-5, is as follows: DVKVTQSSRYLVKRTGEKVFLECVQDMDHENMFWYRQDPGLGLRLIYFSYDVKMKEKGDIPEGYSVSREKKERFSLILESASTNQTSMYLCASSGEGQETQYFGPGTRLLVL.

Here the CDR3 reads CASSSMDGRIYYGYTF. CDR3 nucleotide sequence: TGTGCCAGCAGCTCGATGGACGGGAGAATCTACTATGGCTACACCTTC. The V and J genes are TRBV5-6 and TRBJ1-2; D call uncertain. The CDR3 contains 16 residues. Germline V gene lookup returns CDR1 SGHDT and CDR2 YYEEEE. Between the trimmed V and J ends, which lost 3 bases and 3 bases, there was a span of 18 bases.

Only a few counts were recorded for this clonotype. V gene TRBV7-2 combines with J gene TRBJ2-7; no clear D. This CDR3 comprises 14 residues. From germline, CDR1 is SGHTA and CDR2 FQGNSA. Trimming cost V 1 base and J 1 base, with 8 bases left between them. In DNA, the CDR3 is TGTGCCAGCAGCTTAGTATCAAATTCCTACGAGCAGTACTTC. This translates into CASSLVSNSYEQYF.

This clonotype was picked up a small number of times. This chain connects TRBV28 to TRBJ2-1; D gene ambiguous. Trimming took off 5 bases at V and 3 bases at J, with 11 bases between the two ends. The CDR3 loop spans 14 amino acids. Germline V CDR1 and CDR2: MDHEN, SYDVKM. CDR3 nucleotides: TGTGCCAGCAGTCCTACGAGGAGCTACAATGAGCAGTTCTTC. As protein: CASSPTRSYNEQFF. The full variable domain, rest sourced from reference TRBV28 and TRBJ2-1, is DVKVTQSSRYLVKRTGEKVFLECVQDMDHENMFWYRQDPGLGLRLIYFSYDVKMKEKGDIPEGYSVSREKKERFSLILESASTNQTSMYLCASSPTRSYNEQFFGPGTRLTVL.

The chain recombines TRBV7-9 with TRBJ2-1; 9 bases map to TRBD2. The germline V gene has CDR1 SEHNR and CDR2 FQNEAQ (reference sequence). With V trimmed by 1 base and J by 7 bases, 5 bases remained unmatched. The CDR3 is made up of 15 amino acids. The CDR3 bases are TGTGCCAGCAGCTTAGTTGCGGGGGGGAAGAATGAGCAGTTCTTC. Translating it yields CASSLVAGGKNEQFF.

This clonotype has only a few counts. The chain uses TRBV7-9 and TRBJ2-7; 16 positions match TRBD2. CDR1 SEHNR and CDR2 FQNEAQ come from the germline V gene (reference sequence). The ends lost 4 bases at V and 2 bases at J; junction bases unmatched: 5. This CDR3 comprises 17 residues. The CDR3 region has the DNA TGTGCCAGCAGCTCGGGACTAGCGGGAGGGACCACCTACGAGCAGTACTTC. As protein: CASSSGLAGGTTYEQYF.

Only a few counts were recorded for this clonotype. The chain couples TRBV29-1 to TRBJ1-2, with D hard to call. V lost 3 bases to trimming and J lost 8 bases, with 16 bases between them. In germline, CDR1 is SQVTM, CDR2 ANQGSEA. This CDR3 has 13 amino acids. This CDR3 is CSVDRGAVEGYTF. The CDR3 region has the DNA TGCAGCGTTGACCGGGGTGCGGTAGAGGGCTACACCTTC.

This clonotype was observed a handful of times. The chain links TRBV4-1 to TRBJ2-3; possible D gene TRBD2, 7 bases. The CDR3 spans 19 residues. The V end lost 0 bases, the J end lost 0 bases, and 19 bases lay between the germline ends. Germline loops: CDR1 MGHRA, CDR2 YSYEKL. The CDR3 sequence is CASSQDWSGGTDSTDTQYF. Written as DNA, the CDR3 is TGCGCCAGCAGCCAAGATTGGTCGGGGGGCACCGATAGCACAGATACGCAGTATTTT.

This clonotype came up a few times. The V gene is TRBV12-3 or TRBV12-4, the J gene TRBJ1-1, with 11 bases identical to TRBD1. The CDR3 covers 16 residues. V gave up 1 base and J gave up 5 bases; unmatched junction bases: 6. CDR3 sequence reads: CASSLDSGQGATEAFF. The DNA for the CDR3 is TGTGCCAGCAGTTTAGACTCCGGACAGGGGGCGACTGAAGCTTTCTTT.